This passage covers 17 T cell receptor beta chains from one sample sequenced in a study of shared clonotypes between healthy human individuals. Sequencing used immunoSEQ multiplex PCR; TCRdb keeps in-frame clones, though not all of them. The data show more than 450,000 clones, around 74% seen once. The sample consisted of PBMCs. These receptors came from a woman between 35 and 50 years old in good health. Some clones in this sample may be carry-over from other donors' samples.

This clone came up once. The gene calls are TRBV29-1 and TRBJ1-2; perhaps TRBD1 as D (5 bases). The CDR3 covers 14 residues. V gave up 6 bases and J gave up 7 bases, with 21 bases separating them. The germline V gene has CDR1 SQVTM and CDR2 ANQGSEA. CDR3 residues: CSVGGIRAKSGYTF. CDR3 DNA sequence: TGCAGCGTCGGGGGGATCAGGGCCAAGAGTGGCTACACCTTC.

V and J are TRBV5-1 and TRBJ2-1, with 13 bases identical to TRBD2. V shed 4 bases and J 4 bases; nucleotides not matched to a gene: 5. The CDR3 has 16 amino acids. CDR1 and CDR2 from the germline V gene are SGHRS and YFSETQ. Here the CDR3 DNA reads TGCGCCAGCAGCGGGGGACTAGCGGGGCCATACAATGAGCAGTTCTTC. Residues: CASSGGLAGPYNEQFF.

This sequence joins TRBV11-1 and TRBJ2-7, with D possibly being TRBD2 (6 bases). This CDR3 is built from 18 residues. Trimming left V 6 bases short and J 7 bases short, with 31 bases between. Per germline, CDR1 SGHAT and CDR2 FQDESV (reference sequence). The DNA for the CDR3 is TGTGCCAGCAGACTGAACGAAGGGACTGCAGAAACCCTAAGAGAGCAGTACTTC. This codes for CASRLNEGTAETLREQYF.

The chain joins TRBV7-9 to TRBJ2-7; 13 bases map to TRBD2. The CDR3 has 16 amino acids. Trimming took 3 bases from V and 4 from J; bases not matched to a gene: 6. Per the germline V gene, CDR1 is SEHNR and CDR2 is FQNEAQ (reference sequence). The chain's CDR3 is CASSLTSGRTLYEQYF. The CDR3, as DNA: TGTGCCAGCAGCTTGACTAGCGGGAGGACCCTGTACGAGCAGTACTTC.

The rearrangement joins TRBV6-5 to TRBJ2-7; D gene unclear. This CDR3 has 13 amino acids. Per the germline V gene, CDR1 is MNHEY and CDR2 is SVGAGI. Trimming removed 8 bases from V and 3 bases from J, with 14 bases in between. CDR3 coding DNA: TGTGCCAGCTCTCGGACCGCCTACTACGAGCAGTACTTC. This gives the protein CASSRTAYYEQYF.

The CDR3 region is CASSARQGRSYEQYF. CDR3 in DNA: TGTGCCAGCAGTGCCCGACAGGGGCGCTCCTACGAGCAGTACTTC. The V and J genes are TRBV28 and TRBJ2-7; 8 bases agree with TRBD1. Unmatched junction bases numbered 6, after V lost 5 bases and J lost 0 bases. This CDR3 is built from 15 residues. CDR1 is MDHEN and CDR2 is SYDVKM in the germline V gene.

J is TRBJ2-7 and V is TRBV7-5; the table's D gene call, TRBD2, was not cross checked with the DNA. TRBV7-5 is listed as a pseudogene. The CDR3 has 14 residues. The CDR3 loop is CARSAREFKDEQYF. As DNA, the CDR3 is TGTGCCAGAAGCGCCCGGGAATTTAAGGACGAGCAGTACTTC.

The chain combines TRBV18 with TRBJ1-3, with a possible D match to TRBD1 (5 bases). V was pared by 6 bases and J by 11 bases, with 20 bases between. The CDR3 has 14 residues. Germline loops: CDR1 KGHSH, CDR2 LQKENI. The CDR3 coding sequence is TGTGCCAGCTCTCCCGGGACGAGTAAGCGCCCCATATATTTT. It specifies CASSPGTSKRPIYF.

The gene calls are TRBV7-2 and TRBJ2-5; TRBD2 agrees at 9 bases. Unmatched junction bases numbered 2, after V lost 5 bases and J lost 1 base. CDR1 is SGHTA and CDR2 is FQGNSA in the germline V gene. This CDR3 region has 14 residues. The CDR3: CASSPTSGQETQYF. CDR3 coding DNA: TGTGCCAGCAGCCCGACTAGCGGCCAAGAGACCCAGTACTTC.

A few counts support this clone. The chain couples TRBV5-5 to TRBJ2-1; D gene uncertain. Germline V gene data show CDR1 as SGHKS and CDR2 as YYEKEE (reference sequence). The length of the CDR3 is 14 residues. Between the trimmed V and J ends, which lost 1 base and 5 bases, there was a span of 10 bases. This CDR3 is CASSLLGINNEQFF. The DNA of the CDR3 is TGTGCCAGCAGCTTGCTGGGAATTAACAATGAGCAGTTCTTC.

This clone turned up a few times. The chain carries TRBV19 and TRBJ2-2; unclear D gene. The CDR3 length is 14 residues. With 11 bases removed from V and 2 bases from J, the gap between germline ends came to 15 bases. Germline-derived CDR1 and CDR2 are LNHDA and SQIVND (reference sequence). CDR3: CASKGRFNTGELFF. The CDR3 DNA follows: TGTGCCTCCAAAGGAAGATTTAACACCGGGGAGCTGTTTTTT.

The chain links TRBV19 to TRBJ2-2; TRBD2 might be the D (6 bases). Germline values: CDR1 LNHDA, CDR2 SQIVND (reference sequence). The V end was cut by 0 bases, the J end by 1 base, with 9 bases between. The CDR3 contains 16 residues. In DNA, the CDR3 is TGTGCCAGTAGTATAGACGGAGGGTTGAACACCGGGGAGCTGTTTTTT. Translating gives CASSIDGGLNTGELFF.

The chain employs TRBV4-2 and TRBJ2-7, with D hard to call. This CDR3 contains 18 residues. V lost 0 bases and J lost 0, with 18 bases in between. Germline CDR1 is LGHNA and CDR2 is YNFKEQ. CDR3 in DNA: TGTGCCAGCAGCCAAGATCCCCCATCCCGGGTCATCTCCTACGAGCAGTACTTC. Translation gives CASSQDPPSRVISYEQYF.

The chain couples TRBV4-2 to TRBJ2-1, with TRBD1 as a possible D gene (6 bases). The V end was cut by 0 bases, the J end by 2 bases, with 11 bases between. The CDR3 has 16 amino acids. Germline-derived CDR1 and CDR2 are LGHNA and YNFKEQ. CDR3 loop: CASSQEMDRAYNEQFF. DNA for the CDR3: TGTGCCAGCAGCCAAGAGATGGACAGAGCCTACAATGAGCAGTTCTTC.

Notes on this clone: With only one base between it and a far larger clone, this is likely a read error. J is TRBJ2-1 and V is TRBV4-2; TRBD2 aligns across 8 bases. Trimming took 0 bases from V and 5 from J; bases not matched to a gene: 6. Per the germline V gene, CDR1 is LGHNA and CDR2 is YNFKEQ. The CDR3 has 16 residues. The CDR3 region is CASSQDEGSGNNEQFF. CDR3 DNA sequence: TGTGCCAGCAGCCAAGATGAAGGTAGCGGGAACAATGAGCAGTTCTTC.

V is TRBV5-1 and J is TRBJ2-3, with a possible D match to TRBD1 (5 bases). Germline CDR1 reads SGHRS; CDR2 reads YFSETQ. The CDR3 length is 14 residues. Trimming removed 0 bases at V and 2 bases at J, with 7 bases between. The CDR3 sequence is CASSLGQLTDTQYF. CDR3 coding DNA: TGCGCCAGCAGCTTGGGACAGCTCACAGATACGCAGTATTTT. Full variable domain (missing parts from reference TRBV5-1 and TRBJ2-3): KAGVTQTPRYLIKTRGQQVTLSCSPISGHRSVSWYQQTPGQGLQFLFEYFSETQRNKGNFPGRFSGRQFSNSRSEMNVSTLELGDSALYLCASSLGQLTDTQYFGPGTRLTVL.

CDR3 bases: TGTGCCAGCAGCGTAAGCGGGAGGGCTAATGGGTACAATGAGCAGTTCTTC. As protein: CASSVSGRANGYNEQFF. The chain links TRBV9 to TRBJ2-1; 10 positions match TRBD2. This CDR3 is 17 amino acids long. V was pared by 1 base and J by 4 bases, with 8 bases of the junction left unmatched. CDR1 and CDR2 (germline): SGDLS, YYNGEE. Based on the CDR3 plus reference TRBV9 and TRBJ2-1, the full variable domain is DSGVTQTPKHLITATGQRVTLRCSPRSGDLSVYWYQQSLDQGLQFLIQYYNGEERAKGNILERFSAQQFPDLHSELNLSSLELGDSALYFCASSVSGRANGYNEQFFGPGTRLTVL.